The 14 T cell receptor beta chains below all came from one sample that was sequenced in a study of blood T cell repertoires in COVID-19. The data were produced by immunoSEQ multiplex PCR, yet TCRdb's version contains in-frame clones alone and is incomplete. The data hold about 270,000 clones, with approximately 91% observed a single time. Specimen: peripheral blood. The receptors originated from a person aged 18 to 30 with COVID-19, enrolled during active disease.

The V call is TRBV5-4, the J call TRBJ1-3, with D unresolved. This CDR3 has 15 residues. V gave up 8 bases and J gave up 1 base, with 16 bases separating them. Germline loops: CDR1 SGHNT, CDR2 YYREEE (reference sequence). CDR3 bases: TGTGCCAGTGCCCGGGTTAGTAAGTCTGGAAACACCATATATTTT. Translated, it gives CASARVSKSGNTIYF.

This chain uses TRBV6-5 with TRBJ2-5; D might be TRBD1 (6 bases). Trimming took 6 bases from V and 1 from J, leaving 9 bases between them. In germline, CDR1 is MNHEY, CDR2 SVGAGI. The length of the CDR3 is 13 residues. This CDR3 reads CASRPQGQETQYF. The CDR3 coding sequence is TGTGCCAGCAGGCCACAGGGCCAAGAGACCCAGTACTTC.

This clone was seen only once. The V and J genes are TRBV3-1 (or the pseudogene TRBV3-2) and TRBJ1-4, with 8 bases fitting TRBD1. CDR1 is LGHDT, CDR2 YNNKEL, per germline (reference sequence). Losses at the gene ends were 5 bases for V and 8 bases for J; bases not matched to a gene: 10. This CDR3 is built from 15 residues. CDR3 amino acids: CASSVPQGANEKLFF. The CDR3 DNA is TGTGCCAGCAGCGTACCTCAGGGGGCGAACGAAAAACTGTTTTTT.

The V call is TRBV5-1, the J call TRBJ2-3, with a possible D match to TRBD1 (5 bases). The CDR3 has 15 amino acids. In germline, CDR1 is SGHRS, CDR2 YFSETQ. Deletions cut 1 base from V and 4 bases from J, with 13 bases between. The CDR3: CASSLSQGSPDTQYF. The CDR3 coding sequence is TGCGCCAGCAGCTTGTCGCAGGGCTCCCCAGATACGCAGTATTTT. The full variable domain, rest sourced from reference TRBV5-1 and TRBJ2-3, is KAGVTQTPRYLIKTRGQQVTLSCSPISGHRSVSWYQQTPGQGLQFLFEYFSETQRNKGNFPGRFSGRQFSNSRSEMNVSTLELGDSALYLCASSLSQGSPDTQYFGPGTRLTVL.

The chain links TRBV10-3 to TRBJ1-3; the D gene is possibly TRBD1 (5 bases). The V and J ends lost 3 bases and 4 bases respectively, with 10 bases between them. The CDR3 consists of 14 residues. Germline CDR1 and CDR2: ENHRY and SYGVKD. The DNA of the CDR3 is TGTGCCATCAGTGACTTAGGGGCGGGAAACACCATATATTTT. Encoded protein: CAISDLGAGNTIYF.

The rearrangement joins TRBV30 to TRBJ1-2; D not resolved. The CDR3 length is 12 residues. Germline V lookup: CDR1 GTSNPN, CDR2 SVGIG (reference sequence). V was shortened by 4 bases and J by 1 base, with 7 bases between the two germline ends. CDR3 in amino acids: CAWTEGNYGYTF. The CDR3 region has the DNA TGTGCCTGGACGGAGGGTAACTATGGCTACACCTTC. The full variable domain, its missing parts supplied by reference TRBV30 and TRBJ1-2, is SQTIHQWPATLVQPVGSPLSLECTVEGTSNPNLYWYRQAAGRGLQLLFYSVGIGQISSEVPQNLSASRPQDRQFILSSKKLLLSDSGFYLCAWTEGNYGYTFGSGTRLTVV.

In DNA form, the CDR3 reads TGTGCCTGGAGGAGGACAGGGGAGTCCACTGAAGCTTTCTTT. This encodes CAWRRTGESTEAFF. V and J are TRBV30 and TRBJ1-1; TRBD1 aligns across 9 bases. The CDR3 is 14 amino acids. Germline V gene sequence: CDR1 GTSNPN, CDR2 SVGIG (reference sequence). J was trimmed by 4 bases and V by 3 bases; bases with no gene match: 6.

The rearrangement links TRBV27 to TRBJ2-1; D perhaps matches TRBD1 (5 bases). V was cut by 1 base and J by 1 base, with 11 bases left in between. CDR3 length: 16 residues. Germline V gene data show CDR1 as MNHEY and CDR2 as SMNVEV (reference sequence). The CDR3 nucleotides are TGTGCCAGCAGTTTATATCAGGGCAGGTCCTACAATGAGCAGTTCTTC. Encoded protein: CASSLYQGRSYNEQFF.

The rearrangement joins TRBV4-1 to TRBJ1-1; perhaps TRBD1 as D (5 bases). V was clipped by 4 bases and J by 5 bases, with 20 bases between them. CDR1 and CDR2 (germline): MGHRA, YSYEKL. This CDR3 has 16 amino acids. CDR3 residues: CASSRWGGGRKTEAFF. Written as DNA, the CDR3 is TGCGCCAGCAGCCGTTGGGGCGGAGGGAGGAAAACTGAAGCTTTCTTT.

The rearrangement uses TRBV24-1 and TRBJ2-3, with a weak D call TRBD2 (5 bases). The germline V gene encodes CDR1 KGHDR and CDR2 SFDVKD. The V end was cut by 2 bases, the J end by 5 bases, with 10 bases between. The CDR3 consists of 14 residues. The CDR3 region has the DNA TGTGCCACCAGTGATTCGGGAAGTAGAGATACGCAGTATTTT. It encodes CATSDSGSRDTQYF.

The gene calls are TRBV19 and TRBJ2-2, with TRBD2 identical over 10 bases. J lost 0 bases, V lost 3 bases, and 7 bases had no gene match. The germline V gene encodes CDR1 LNHDA and CDR2 SQIVND (reference sequence). The CDR3 consists of 18 residues. The DNA for the CDR3 is TGTGCCAGTAGTATTACTAGCGGGGCGATCGCGAACACCGGGGAGCTGTTTTTT. It codes for CASSITSGAIANTGELFF.

This chain connects TRBV5-6 to TRBJ1-2; a possible D gene is TRBD1 (6 bases). Looked up from germline, CDR1 is SGHDT and CDR2 is YYEEEE. The CDR3 runs 15 residues. V was pared by 4 bases and J by 3 bases, with 16 bases between. The CDR3 here is CASSPVPAGDYGYTF. CDR3 DNA sequence: TGTGCCAGCAGCCCCGTCCCGGCAGGGGACTATGGCTACACCTTC.

The rearrangement uses TRBV11-2 and TRBJ1-2; D might be TRBD1 (6 bases). The V end was cut by 7 bases, the J end by 6 bases, with 15 bases between. Germline values: CDR1 SGHAT, CDR2 FQNNGV. This CDR3 region has 13 residues. The CDR3: CASNVRDTHGYTF. The CDR3 nucleotides read TGTGCCAGCAACGTTCGGGACACCCATGGCTACACCTTC.

CDR3 in amino acids: CASSSVRRGAYNEQFF. The CDR3 DNA reads TGTGCCAGCAGTTCAGTACGCAGGGGGGCCTACAATGAGCAGTTCTTC. This sequence joins TRBV28 and TRBJ2-1, with D possibly matching TRBD1 (7 bases). The CDR3 is made up of 16 amino acids. CDR1 MDHEN and CDR2 SYDVKM come from the germline V gene. V shed 4 bases and J shed 2 bases, with 15 bases lying between them.